This passage covers 2 T cell receptor beta chains from one sample sequenced in a study of beta chain features in type 1 diabetes. cDNA synthesis used the whole RNA isolate, giving expressed TCRB sequences. Some clones are missing from TCRdb's copy, which holds only in-frame ones; the method was immunoSEQ multiplex PCR. The repertoire holds 390,000 or so clones, with approximately 15% as singletons. Specimen: naive CD4+ T cells from blood. The receptors shown here come from a man under 40 in good health.

The sample holds a few counts of this clone. This rearrangement joins TRBV9 to TRBJ2-1; D gene uncertain. This CDR3 spans 12 amino acids. The V and J ends lost 2 bases and 6 bases respectively, with 6 bases between them. Germline V gene data show CDR1 as SGDLS and CDR2 as YYNGEE. The chain's CDR3 is CASSVNFNEQFF. CDR3 DNA: TGTGCCAGCAGCGTTAACTTCAATGAGCAGTTCTTC.

This clone turned up a few times. The chain is built from TRBV29-1 and TRBJ2-7; 9 bases map to TRBD1. The CDR3 spans 14 residues. V shed 0 bases, J shed 9 bases, and the junction held 9 bases outside the gene matches. Germline CDR1 is SQVTM and CDR2 is ANQGSEA. The CDR3 region has the DNA TGCAGCGTTGAAGATCTCCGGGACAGGGTGGTGCAGTACTTC. It yields the protein CSVEDLRDRVVQYF.